These T cell receptor beta chains were read from a single sample in a study of blood T cell repertoires in COVID-19. TCRdb keeps only in-frame clones here, not all; method: immunoSEQ multiplex PCR. The table lists fewer than 500,000 clones, about 89% of them singletons. Sequenced material: peripheral blood. These receptor sequences come from a woman in her 30s with acute or convalescent COVID-19. CDR3s leave out the opening cysteine and the closing phenylalanine or tryptophan.

TRBJ2-5 TRBV28 ASSLITHLLHVTQY
TRBJ1-1 TRBV5-1 ASSLSGSGGTEAF
TRBJ2-5 TRBV7-9 ASSRGQPYQETQY
TRBJ1-5 TRBV7-2 ASSLEGGNQPQH
TRBJ2-1 TRBV10-3 AISVDRGGNEQF
TRBJ1-1 TRBV11-2 ASSWGGAVEAF
TRBJ1-4 TRBV10-1 ASSESQRSEKLF
TRBJ2-1 TRBV6-5 ASRTAGYDHNEQF
TRBJ2-1 TRBV18 ASSPSGSSNRGNEQF
TRBJ2-5 TRBV3-1/TRBV3-2 ASSQGRGRETQY
TRBJ1-6 TRBV5-1 ASSLASESSPLH
TRBJ2-7 TRBV7-8 ASSLLRGGEQY
TRBJ1-4 TRBV5-4 ASSSDREGEKLF
TRBJ1-6 TRBV27 ASSSGTYYNSPLH
TRBJ2-3 TRBV9 ASSLQGTDTQY
TRBJ2-7 TRBV3-1/TRBV3-2 ASSQGTGGIREQY
TRBJ2-6 TRBV18 ASSPRLAGANVLT
TRBJ1-5 TRBV6-5 ASIQWGTDQPQH
TRBJ2-1 TRBV13 ASSFSGGSTNEQF
TRBJ2-3 TRBV5-1 ASSPRASGGPGTDTQY
TRBJ1-5 TRBV9 ASSVGTVGQPQH
TRBJ2-7 TRBV6-5 ASSYAYRGIYEQY
TRBJ1-3 TRBV18 ASSKGQLDSGNTIY
TRBJ2-3 TRBV3-1/TRBV3-2 ASSQDLGVSPDTQY
TRBJ1-2 TRBV24-1 ATSDSGTGYGYT
TRBJ2-7 TRBV28 ASGIRDEQY